This passage covers 20 T cell receptor beta chains from one sample sequenced in a study of blood T cell repertoires in COVID-19. This table comes from immunoSEQ multiplex PCR, and its TCRdb copy is limited to in-frame clones, with some not included. The sample lists around 81,000 clones, approximately 80% occurring once. The sample was peripheral blood. These receptors were obtained from a human donor in a cohort sampled during active COVID-19.

The V gene is TRBV7-2, the J gene TRBJ2-6, with TRBD1 as a possible D gene (6 bases). The CDR3 has 15 residues. Germline CDR1 is SGHTA and CDR2 is FQGNSA. The V end was cut by 5 bases, the J end by 3 bases, with 11 bases between. The CDR3 protein is CASSPRGDGANVLTF. The CDR3 nucleotides read TGTGCCAGCAGCCCCAGGGGCGATGGGGCCAACGTCCTGACTTTC.

The chain combines TRBV7-3 with TRBJ1-1; D perhaps matches TRBD1 (5 bases). This CDR3 region has 16 residues. Trimming stripped 2 bases from V and 2 bases from J, with 15 bases between. Germline lookup yields CDR1 SGHTA and CDR2 FQGTGA. The CDR3 protein is CASSLEAGTGNTEAFF. Written as DNA, the CDR3 is TGTGCCAGCAGCTTAGAGGCAGGGACTGGAAACACTGAAGCTTTCTTT. Complete variable domain (other parts from reference TRBV7-3 and TRBJ1-1): GAGVSQTPSNKVTEKGKYVELRCDPISGHTALYWYRQSLGQGPEFLIYFQGTGAADDSGLPNDRFFAVRPEGSVSTLKIQRTERGDSAVYLCASSLEAGTGNTEAFFGQGTRLTVV.

The gene calls are TRBV7-8 and TRBJ2-1; 13 bases are a match to TRBD2. Germline V gives CDR1 SGHVS, CDR2 FQNEAQ. V was pared by 5 bases and J by 10 bases, with 14 bases of the junction left unmatched. This CDR3 has 17 amino acids. The CDR3 spells CASSINSGLAGTGEQFF. CDR3 nucleotide sequence: TGTGCCAGCAGCATTAATTCGGGACTAGCGGGGACCGGGGAGCAGTTCTTC.

This clone was seen a handful of times. The genes are TRBV28 and TRBJ1-1, with 9 bases that match TRBD1. The CDR3 totals 15 residues. V dropped 5 bases and J dropped 6; count of bases not matched to a gene: 10. Germline V gives CDR1 MDHEN, CDR2 SYDVKM. CDR3 nucleotides: TGTGCCAGCAGTACCACGGACAGGGGCAGGGCTGAAGCTTTCTTT. Its protein is CASSTTDRGRAEAFF.

The rearrangement uses TRBV7-6 and TRBJ2-3; TRBD2 matches 8 bases. The CDR3 extends over 15 amino acids. Germline values: CDR1 SGHVS, CDR2 FNYEAQ. V gave up 1 base and J gave up 4 bases; unmatched junction bases: 4. The CDR3 sequence is CASSLEGLVPDTQYF. As DNA, the CDR3 is TGTGCCAGCAGCTTAGAGGGACTAGTGCCAGATACGCAGTATTTT.

CDR3 coding DNA: TGTGCCAGCAGTTTAGGACTCAGGACAGGGGGCGGAAACACCATATATTTT. Protein product: CASSLGLRTGGGNTIYF. This chain uses TRBV27 with TRBJ1-3, with 11 bases identical to TRBD1. V dropped 2 bases and J dropped 4; count of bases not matched to a gene: 7. The CDR3 runs to 17 residues. Germline CDR1 and CDR2: MNHEY and SMNVEV (reference sequence).

The V and J genes are TRBV6-2 or TRBV6-3 and TRBJ2-7; 7 nucleotides match TRBD1. Germline V gene lookup returns CDR1 MNHEY and CDR2 SVGEGT. CDR3 size: 16 residues. The V gene end was trimmed by 0 bases and the J gene end by 5 bases; junction bases not matched to a gene: 10. The CDR3 bases are TGTGCCAGCAGTTACTCGGCCAGGGGGAGTTTTAACGAGCAGTACTTC. It encodes CASSYSARGSFNEQYF.

The V and J genes are TRBV5-1 and TRBJ2-5; D possibly corresponds to TRBD1 (6 bases). Germline values: CDR1 SGHRS, CDR2 YFSETQ. There are 13 residues in the CDR3. V lost 8 bases to trimming and J lost 1 base, with 12 bases between them. The DNA of the CDR3 is TGCGCCAGTAGCCGGGACATCCAAGAGACCCAGTACTTC. Protein product: CASSRDIQETQYF.

The V call is TRBV7-3, the J call TRBJ2-2; a weak D match, TRBD2 (7 bases). Trimming removed 3 bases from V and 5 bases from J, with 13 bases in between. Per germline, CDR1 SGHTA and CDR2 FQGTGA. The CDR3 is 15 amino acids. CDR3: CASSLAGAGTGELFF. CDR3 coding DNA: TGTGCCAGCAGCTTGGCGGGGGCCGGTACCGGGGAGCTGTTTTTT.

The chain is built from TRBV19 and TRBJ2-1; 14 nucleotides match TRBD2. The CDR3 covers 15 residues. V lost 4 bases, J lost 6 bases, and 2 bases stayed unmatched. The V gene's germline CDR1 is LNHDA and CDR2 SQIVND (reference sequence). CDR3 loop: CASSTGTSGSNEQFF. In nucleotides, the CDR3 is TGTGCCAGTAGTACCGGGACTAGCGGGAGCAATGAGCAGTTCTTC.

The chain joins TRBV7-6 to TRBJ1-2; D is unclear. Germline V gives CDR1 SGHVS, CDR2 FNYEAQ. This CDR3 comprises 15 residues. V lost 5 bases to trimming and J lost 4 bases, with 17 bases between them. The CDR3 region is CASSEGGRAFYGYTF. Here the CDR3 DNA reads TGTGCCAGCAGCGAGGGAGGCAGAGCTTTCTATGGCTACACCTTC.

The chain employs TRBV19 and TRBJ2-6; D perhaps matches TRBD1 (6 bases). Germline V gene data show CDR1 as LNHDA and CDR2 as SQIVND (reference sequence). The V gene lost 3 bases and the J gene lost 4 bases, with 16 bases spanning the gap. The CDR3 totals 17 residues. CDR3 sequence reads: CASSIPRGGTGANVLTF. The CDR3 DNA reads as TGTGCCAGTAGTATCCCCAGAGGGGGAACAGGGGCCAACGTCCTGACTTTC.

The CDR3 DNA reads TGTGCCAGCAGCTATTCTGGGGGGAACAATCAGCCCCAGCATTTT. Its translation: CASSYSGGNNQPQHF. The genes are TRBV6-2 or TRBV6-3 and TRBJ1-5, with D perhaps TRBD1 (5 bases). This CDR3 has 15 residues. V was shortened by 6 bases and J by 3 bases, with 15 bases between the two germline ends. Per the germline V gene, CDR1 is MNHEY and CDR2 is SVGEGT.

Notes on this clone: At the DNA level, this CDR3 is encoded by other sequences in the same sample as well. The V call is TRBV7-9, the J call TRBJ2-3, with D hard to call. The CDR3 covers 12 residues. V lost 4 bases and J lost 2, with 4 bases in between. Germline CDR1 SEHNR, CDR2 FQNEAQ (reference sequence). The CDR3 spells CASSSLTDTQYF. CDR3 DNA sequence: TGTGCCAGCAGCTCTCTCACAGATACGCAGTATTTT. The complete variable domain, with remaining parts taken from reference TRBV7-9 and TRBJ2-3, reads DTGVSQNPRHKITKRGQNVTFRCDPISEHNRLYWYRQTLGQGPEFLTYFQNEAQLEKSRLLSDRFSAERPKGSFSTLEIQRTEQGDSAMYLCASSSLTDTQYFGPGTRLTVL.

The chain has TRBV15 and TRBJ2-3, with D possibly matching TRBD1 (5 bases). The CDR3 length is 16 residues. Per germline, CDR1 LNHNV and CDR2 YYDKDF (reference sequence). V lost 4 bases and J lost 3, with 17 bases in between. In DNA form, the CDR3 reads TGTGCCACCAGCAATTGGGGCCGGACCGAGACAGATACGCAGTATTTT. Protein: CATSNWGRTETDTQYF.

This sequence joins TRBV7-2 and TRBJ2-3; 10 bases agree with TRBD2. The CDR3 is 17 amino acids. Germline V gene data show CDR1 as SGHTA and CDR2 as FQGNSA. Trimming took 0 bases from V and 1 from J; bases not matched to a gene: 4. CDR3 protein: CASSLALLAGGTDTQYF. The CDR3 bases are TGTGCCAGCAGCTTAGCACTCCTAGCGGGGGGCACAGATACGCAGTATTTT.

J is TRBJ2-1 and V is TRBV6-2 or TRBV6-3, with D unclear. This CDR3 has 11 residues. Germline assignment: CDR1 MNHEY and CDR2 SVGEGT. V lost 6 bases, J lost 8 bases, and 8 bases lay in between. CDR3 sequence: CASSRGDEQFF. CDR3 sequence (DNA): TGTGCCAGCAGCAGAGGCGATGAGCAGTTCTTC.

V gene TRBV7-9 combines with J gene TRBJ1-1; 9 positions agree with TRBD1. Germline lookup yields CDR1 SEHNR and CDR2 FQNEAQ (reference sequence). V shed 0 bases, J shed 10 bases, and the junction held 6 bases outside the gene matches. There are 14 residues in the CDR3. The CDR3 coding sequence is TGTGCCAGCAGCTTAGCGGGGGGACAGGGTAGAGCTTTCTTT. Its protein product is CASSLAGGQGRAFF.

The chain combines TRBV19 with TRBJ2-5; no reliable D call. CDR3 length: 16 amino acids. With 2 bases removed from V and 5 bases from J, the gap between germline ends came to 18 bases. Germline V gene sequence: CDR1 LNHDA, CDR2 SQIVND (reference sequence). The CDR3 DNA reads TGTGCCAGTAGTATATCCAAGGTTCAGGTAATCGAGACCCAGTACTTC. It translates to CASSISKVQVIETQYF.

This chain joins TRBV27 and TRBJ2-7; 7 bases map to TRBD1. Germline V gives CDR1 MNHEY, CDR2 SMNVEV (reference sequence). This CDR3 has 13 residues. With V trimmed by 8 bases and J by 2 bases, 6 bases remained unmatched. The CDR3 is CASAWDSAYEQYF. The CDR3 nucleotides are TGTGCCAGCGCCTGGGACAGTGCCTACGAGCAGTACTTC.